This TCR beta chain was identified in a study of T cell repertoires in aging, cancer and after chemotherapy. The study's findings and limits: Untreated cancer patients had significantly lower blood TCR diversity than age-matched healthy donors.

The template was genomic DNA from peripheral blood, not RNA. A note on this clonotype: Its antigen is not known.

Trimming removed 5 bases from V and 1 base from J, with 8 bases in between. The CDR3 spans 12 residues. Germline V gene data show CDR1 as SQVTM and CDR2 as ANQGSEA. A mixed TRB-A/B primer pool amplified rearranged TRB by multiplex touch-down PCR. TCRdb fed the multiplex PCR reads into MiXCR, producing one record per CDR3 protein. The repertoire holds 900 to 1,500 distinct CDR3 sequences, about a quarter seen once, with around 13% in the top ten. This clonotype was sampled from a human donor with a solid tumor. The sequenced material came from blood. The rearrangement uses TRBV29-1 and TRBJ2-5, with D uncertain. The DNA of the CDR3 is TGCAGCGTTTGGAGCAGCCAAGAGACCCAGTACTTC. It is translated as CSVWSSQETQYF.